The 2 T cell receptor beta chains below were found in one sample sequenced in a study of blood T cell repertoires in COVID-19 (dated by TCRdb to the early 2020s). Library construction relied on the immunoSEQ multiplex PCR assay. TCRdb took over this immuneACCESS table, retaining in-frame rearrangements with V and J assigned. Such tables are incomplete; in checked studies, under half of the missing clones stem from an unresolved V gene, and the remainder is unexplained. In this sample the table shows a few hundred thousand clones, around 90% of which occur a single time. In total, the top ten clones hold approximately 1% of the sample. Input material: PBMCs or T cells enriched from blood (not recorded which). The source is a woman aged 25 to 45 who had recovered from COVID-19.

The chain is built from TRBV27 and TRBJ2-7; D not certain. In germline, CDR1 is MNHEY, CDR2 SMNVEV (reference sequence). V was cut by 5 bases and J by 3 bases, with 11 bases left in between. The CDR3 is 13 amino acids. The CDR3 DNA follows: TGTGCCAGCAGTCGAGAGTCTGGCTACGAGCAGTACTTC. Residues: CASSRESGYEQYF.

CDR3 amino acids: CASSPTRYTEAFF. The CDR3 nucleotides are TGTGCCAGCAGCCCGACCAGGTACACTGAAGCTTTCTTT. The chain links TRBV11-2 to TRBJ1-1; D gene uncertain. In germline, CDR1 is SGHAT, CDR2 FQNNGV. The CDR3 totals 13 residues. The V and J ends lost 5 bases and 3 bases respectively, with 10 bases between them. The whole variable domain, filled in from reference TRBV11-2 and TRBJ1-1, reads EAGVAQSPRYKIIEKRQSVAFWCNPISGHATLYWYQQILGQGPKLLIQFQNNGVVDDSQLPKDRFSAERLKGVDSTLKIQPAKLEDSAVYLCASSPTRYTEAFFGQGTRLTVV.